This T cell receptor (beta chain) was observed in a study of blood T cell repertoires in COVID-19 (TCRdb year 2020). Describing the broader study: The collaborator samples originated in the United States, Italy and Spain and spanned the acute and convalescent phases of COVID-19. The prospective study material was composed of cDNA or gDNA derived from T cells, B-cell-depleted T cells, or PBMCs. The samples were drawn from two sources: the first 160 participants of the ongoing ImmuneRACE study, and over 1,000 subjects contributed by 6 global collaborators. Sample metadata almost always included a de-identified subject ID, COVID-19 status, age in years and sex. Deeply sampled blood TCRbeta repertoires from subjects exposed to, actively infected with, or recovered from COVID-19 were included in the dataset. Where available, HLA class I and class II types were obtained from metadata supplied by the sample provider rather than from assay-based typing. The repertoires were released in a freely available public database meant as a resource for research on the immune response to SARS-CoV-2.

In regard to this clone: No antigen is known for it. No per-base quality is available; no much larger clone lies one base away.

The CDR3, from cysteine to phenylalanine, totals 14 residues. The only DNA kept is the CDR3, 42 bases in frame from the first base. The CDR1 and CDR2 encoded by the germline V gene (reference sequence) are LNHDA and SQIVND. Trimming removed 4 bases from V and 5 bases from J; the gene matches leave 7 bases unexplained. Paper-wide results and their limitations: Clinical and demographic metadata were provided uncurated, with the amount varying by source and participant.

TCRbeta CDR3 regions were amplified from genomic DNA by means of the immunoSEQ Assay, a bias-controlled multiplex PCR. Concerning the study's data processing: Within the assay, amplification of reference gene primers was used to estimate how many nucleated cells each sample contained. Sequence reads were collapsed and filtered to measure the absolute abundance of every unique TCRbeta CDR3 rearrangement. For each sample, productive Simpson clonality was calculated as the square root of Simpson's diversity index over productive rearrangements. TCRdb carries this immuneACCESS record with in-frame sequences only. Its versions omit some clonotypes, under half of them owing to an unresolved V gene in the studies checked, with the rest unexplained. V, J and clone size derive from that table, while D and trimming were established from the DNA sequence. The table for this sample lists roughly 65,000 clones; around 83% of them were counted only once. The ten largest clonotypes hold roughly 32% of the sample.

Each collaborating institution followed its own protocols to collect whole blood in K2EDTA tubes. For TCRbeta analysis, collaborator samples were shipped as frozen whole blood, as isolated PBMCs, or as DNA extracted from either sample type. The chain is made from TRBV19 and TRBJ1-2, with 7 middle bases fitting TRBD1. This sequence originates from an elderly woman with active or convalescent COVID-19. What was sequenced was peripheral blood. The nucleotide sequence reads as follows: TGTGCCAGTAGTACCTCCGACAGGGCGTATGGCTACACCTTC. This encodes CASSTSDRAYGYTF. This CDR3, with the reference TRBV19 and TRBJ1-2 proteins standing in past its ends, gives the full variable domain DGGITQSPKYLFRKEGQNVTLSCEQNLNHDAMYWYRQDPGQGLRLIYYSQIVNDFQKGDIAEGYSVSREKKESFPLTVTSAQKNPTAFYLCASSTSDRAYGYTFGSGTRLTVV.